These 3 T cell receptor beta chains were sequenced from one sample in a study of siplizumab effects on memory and regulatory T cells. TCRdb keeps only in-frame clones here, not all; method: immunoSEQ multiplex PCR. This sample has over 50,000 clones, with roughly 85% found just once. Material: memory CD4+ T cells sorted from blood. Receptors were obtained from a human donor in good health.

The rearrangement joins TRBV2 to TRBJ1-1; D is possibly TRBD1 (5 bases). Germline V gene lookup returns CDR1 SNHLY and CDR2 FYNNEI. The CDR3 is made up of 13 amino acids. Trimming shortened V by 4 bases and J by 1 base, and 7 bases separated the two germline ends. CDR3 residues: CASSVGQNTEAFF. Written as DNA, the CDR3 is TGTGCCAGCAGTGTCGGACAGAACACTGAAGCTTTCTTT.

The chain employs TRBV2 and TRBJ2-6, with a tentative D call TRBD1 (6 bases). Germline V gene sequence: CDR1 SNHLY, CDR2 FYNNEI. This CDR3 has 17 amino acids. V was shortened by 5 bases and J by 0 bases, with 14 bases between the two germline ends. CDR3 protein: CASSLDSYSSGANVLTF. CDR3 nucleotides: TGTGCCAGCAGTCTGGACAGTTATTCCTCTGGGGCCAACGTCCTGACTTTC.

This clone was recorded once. The genes are TRBV5-1 and TRBJ2-7, with D perhaps matching TRBD2 (5 bases). V gave up 0 bases and J gave up 5 bases, with 12 bases separating them. This CDR3 comprises 14 residues. The V gene's germline CDR1 is SGHRS and CDR2 YFSETQ. DNA for the CDR3: TGCGCCAGCAGCTTGGGAGGGCTGAGGGACGAGCAGTACTTC. Translated: CASSLGGLRDEQYF. The full variable domain, its missing parts supplied by reference TRBV5-1 and TRBJ2-7, is KAGVTQTPRYLIKTRGQQVTLSCSPISGHRSVSWYQQTPGQGLQFLFEYFSETQRNKGNFPGRFSGRQFSNSRSEMNVSTLELGDSALYLCASSLGGLRDEQYFGPGTRLTVT.